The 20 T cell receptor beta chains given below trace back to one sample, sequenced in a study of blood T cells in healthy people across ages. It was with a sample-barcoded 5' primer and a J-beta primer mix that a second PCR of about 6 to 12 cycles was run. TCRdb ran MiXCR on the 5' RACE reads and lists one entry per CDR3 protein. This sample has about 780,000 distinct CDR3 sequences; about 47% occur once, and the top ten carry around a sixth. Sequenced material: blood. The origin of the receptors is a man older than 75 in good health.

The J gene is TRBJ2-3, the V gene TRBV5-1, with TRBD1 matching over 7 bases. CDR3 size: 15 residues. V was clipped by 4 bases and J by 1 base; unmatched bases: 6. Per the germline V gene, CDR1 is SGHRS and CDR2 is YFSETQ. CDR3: CASSLTTGGTDTQYF. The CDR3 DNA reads TGCGCCAGCAGCCTTACTACAGGGGGCACAGATACGCAGTATTTT.

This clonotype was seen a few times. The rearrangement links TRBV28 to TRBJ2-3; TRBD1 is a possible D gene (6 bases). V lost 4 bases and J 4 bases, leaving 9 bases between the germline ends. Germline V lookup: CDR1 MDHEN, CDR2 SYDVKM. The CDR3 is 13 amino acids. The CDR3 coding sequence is TGTGCCAGCAGTTGGACAGAGGCAGATACGCAGTATTTT. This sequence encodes CASSWTEADTQYF.

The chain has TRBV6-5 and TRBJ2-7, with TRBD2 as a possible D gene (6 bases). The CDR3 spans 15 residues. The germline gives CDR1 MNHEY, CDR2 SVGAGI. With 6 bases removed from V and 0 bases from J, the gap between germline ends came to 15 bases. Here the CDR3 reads CASRVGLSDSYEQYF. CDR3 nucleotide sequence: TGTGCCAGCAGGGTAGGACTATCCGACTCCTACGAGCAGTACTTC.

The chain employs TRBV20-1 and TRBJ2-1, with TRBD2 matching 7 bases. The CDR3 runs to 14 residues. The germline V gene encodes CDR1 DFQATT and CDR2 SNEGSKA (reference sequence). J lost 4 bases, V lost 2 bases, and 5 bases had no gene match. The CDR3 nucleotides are TGCAGTGCTAGATGGCAGGGAGGGTACAATGAGCAGTTCTTC. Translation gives CSARWQGGYNEQFF.

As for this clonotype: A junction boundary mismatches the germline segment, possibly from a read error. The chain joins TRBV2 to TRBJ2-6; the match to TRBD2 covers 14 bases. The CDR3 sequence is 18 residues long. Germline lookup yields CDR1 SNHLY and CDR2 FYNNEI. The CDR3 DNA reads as TGTGCCATTGGGACTAGCGGGAGTAAAAGGTCTGGGGTCAACGTCCTGACTTTC. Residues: CAIGTSGSKRSGVNVLTF.

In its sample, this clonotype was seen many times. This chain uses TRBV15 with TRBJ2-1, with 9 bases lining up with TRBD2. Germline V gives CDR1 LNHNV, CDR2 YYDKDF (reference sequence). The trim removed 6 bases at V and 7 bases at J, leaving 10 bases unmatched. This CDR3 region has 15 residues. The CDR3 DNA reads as TGTGCCACCAGGGGAGCGGGAGGAAGAGAGAATGAGCAGTTCTTC. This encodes CATRGAGGRENEQFF.

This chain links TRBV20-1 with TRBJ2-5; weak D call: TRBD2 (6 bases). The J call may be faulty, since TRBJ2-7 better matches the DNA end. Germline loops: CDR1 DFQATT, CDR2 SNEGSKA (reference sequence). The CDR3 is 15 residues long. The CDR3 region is CSASIGRGLSYEQYF. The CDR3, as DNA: TGCAGTGCTAGTATTGGGCGGGGCCTCTCCTACGAGCAGTACTTC.

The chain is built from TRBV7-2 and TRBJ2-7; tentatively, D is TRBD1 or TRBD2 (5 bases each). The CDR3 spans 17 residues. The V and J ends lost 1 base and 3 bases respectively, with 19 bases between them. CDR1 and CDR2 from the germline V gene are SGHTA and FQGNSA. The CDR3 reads CASSLEGRQGAFYEQYF. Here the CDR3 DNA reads TGTGCCAGCAGCTTAGAAGGCCGCCAGGGAGCCTTCTACGAGCAGTACTTC.

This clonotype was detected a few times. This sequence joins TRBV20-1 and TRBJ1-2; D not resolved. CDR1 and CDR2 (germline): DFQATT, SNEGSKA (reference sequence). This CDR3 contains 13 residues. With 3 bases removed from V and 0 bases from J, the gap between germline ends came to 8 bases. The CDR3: CSASSRTNYGYTF. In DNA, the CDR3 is TGCAGTGCTAGTAGTAGGACTAACTATGGCTACACCTTC.

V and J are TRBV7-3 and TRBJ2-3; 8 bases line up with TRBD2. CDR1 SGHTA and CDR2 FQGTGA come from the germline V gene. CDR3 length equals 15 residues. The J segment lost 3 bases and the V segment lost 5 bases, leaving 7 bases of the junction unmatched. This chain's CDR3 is CASSLSGSGTDTQYF. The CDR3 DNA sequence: TGTGCCAGCAGCCTGAGCGGGAGCGGTACAGATACGCAGTATTTT.

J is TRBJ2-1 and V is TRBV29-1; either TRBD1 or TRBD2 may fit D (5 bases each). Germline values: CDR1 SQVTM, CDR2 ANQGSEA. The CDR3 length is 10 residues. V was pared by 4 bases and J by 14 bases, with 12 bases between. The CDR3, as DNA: TGCAGCGTTGGGGACGCGGAGGAGTTCTTC. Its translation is CSVGDAEEFF.

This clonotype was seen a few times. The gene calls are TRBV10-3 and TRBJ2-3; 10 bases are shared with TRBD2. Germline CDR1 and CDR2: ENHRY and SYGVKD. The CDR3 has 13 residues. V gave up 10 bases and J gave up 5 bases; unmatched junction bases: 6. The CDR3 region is CATEVAGGDTQYF. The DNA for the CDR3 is TGTGCCACGGAGGTAGCGGGAGGAGATACGCAGTATTTT.

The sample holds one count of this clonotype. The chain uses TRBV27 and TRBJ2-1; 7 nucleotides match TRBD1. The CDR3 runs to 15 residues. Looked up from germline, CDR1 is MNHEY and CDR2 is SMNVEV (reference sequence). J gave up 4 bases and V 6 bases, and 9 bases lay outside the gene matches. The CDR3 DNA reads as TGTGCCAGCAGCATCGAGACAGGGACATACAATGAGCAGTTCTTC. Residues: CASSIETGTYNEQFF.

The CDR3 DNA reads TGCAGCGTTGACGTACTAATAATTTCCAATGAGCAGTTCTTC. Amino acid sequence: CSVDVLIISNEQFF. This chain joins TRBV29-1 and TRBJ2-1; no definite D call. Germline V gene sequence: CDR1 SQVTM, CDR2 ANQGSEA. Trimming shortened V by 3 bases and J by 6 bases, and 15 bases separated the two germline ends. This CDR3 has 14 amino acids.

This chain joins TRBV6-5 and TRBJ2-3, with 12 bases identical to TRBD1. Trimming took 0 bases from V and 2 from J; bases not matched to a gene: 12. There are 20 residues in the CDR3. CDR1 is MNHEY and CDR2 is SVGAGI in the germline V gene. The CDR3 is CASSYSRDRGRGGSTDTQYF. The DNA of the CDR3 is TGTGCCAGCAGTTACTCTAGGGACAGGGGGCGCGGGGGATCCACAGATACGCAGTATTTT.

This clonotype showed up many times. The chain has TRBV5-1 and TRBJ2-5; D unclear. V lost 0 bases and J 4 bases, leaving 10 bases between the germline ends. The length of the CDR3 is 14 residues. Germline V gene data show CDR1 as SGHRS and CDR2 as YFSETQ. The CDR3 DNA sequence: TGCGCCAGCAGCTTGGTAACCGGTGGAGAGACCCAGTACTTC. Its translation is CASSLVTGGETQYF.

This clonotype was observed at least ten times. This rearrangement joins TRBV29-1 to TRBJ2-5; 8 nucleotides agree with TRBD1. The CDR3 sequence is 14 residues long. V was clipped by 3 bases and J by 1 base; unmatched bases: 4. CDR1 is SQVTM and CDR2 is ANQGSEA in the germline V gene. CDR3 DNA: TGCAGCGTTGAGGCAGGGGGCATCCAAGAGACCCAGTACTTC. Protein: CSVEAGGIQETQYF.

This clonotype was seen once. CDR3 amino acids: CSARDPGQGGHSPLHF. DNA of the CDR3: TGCAGTGCTAGAGATCCGGGACAGGGAGGACATTCACCCCTCCACTTT. This chain uses TRBV20-1 with TRBJ1-6; 9 bases align to TRBD1. Germline CDR1 is DFQATT and CDR2 is SNEGSKA (reference sequence). Losses at the gene ends were 0 bases for V and 8 bases for J; bases not matched to a gene: 8. The CDR3 contains 16 residues.

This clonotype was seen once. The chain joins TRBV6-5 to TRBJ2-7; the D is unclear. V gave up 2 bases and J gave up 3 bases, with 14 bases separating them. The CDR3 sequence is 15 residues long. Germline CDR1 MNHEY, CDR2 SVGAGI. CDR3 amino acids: CASSYSRDLLYEQYF. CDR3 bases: TGTGCCAGCAGTTACAGTAGAGACCTCCTCTACGAGCAGTACTTC.

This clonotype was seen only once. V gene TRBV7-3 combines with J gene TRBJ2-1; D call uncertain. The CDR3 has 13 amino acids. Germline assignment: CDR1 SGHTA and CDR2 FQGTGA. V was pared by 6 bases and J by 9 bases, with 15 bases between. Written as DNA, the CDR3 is TGTGCCAGCAGTGTAAATGAGGTCGGTGAGCAGTTCTTC. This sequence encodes CASSVNEVGEQFF. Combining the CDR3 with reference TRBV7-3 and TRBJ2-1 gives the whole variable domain GAGVSQTPSNKVTEKGKYVELRCDPISGHTALYWYRQSLGQGPEFLIYFQGTGAADDSGLPNDRFFAVRPEGSVSTLKIQRTERGDSAVYLCASSVNEVGEQFFGPGTRLTVL.